This TCR beta chain was identified during a study of response to subunit inactivated influenza vaccine. A single record per CDR3 protein comes from TCRdb applying MiXCR to the RT-PCR reads. The profile shows 860,000 or so distinct CDR3 sequences, 21% of them singletons. Study-level points and caveats: After each seasonal influenza vaccination, few new T cells are recruited, the authors suggested.

Notes on this clonotype: No antigen is known for it.

The material sequenced was PBMCs from blood, taken roughly 5 days after vaccination. The clonotype comes from a man in his fifties who received an inactivated influenza vaccine.

This CDR3 is CASSTLRTGFYGYTF. For the CDR3, the DNA is TGTGCCAGCAGTACTCTCCGGACAGGGTTCTATGGCTACACCTTC. V and J are TRBV6-5 and TRBJ1-2; 8 bases agree with TRBD1. The CDR3 contains 15 residues. Looked up from germline, CDR1 is MNHEY and CDR2 is SVGAGI. The V and J ends lost 5 bases and 4 bases, in that order; junction bases with no gene match: 9.